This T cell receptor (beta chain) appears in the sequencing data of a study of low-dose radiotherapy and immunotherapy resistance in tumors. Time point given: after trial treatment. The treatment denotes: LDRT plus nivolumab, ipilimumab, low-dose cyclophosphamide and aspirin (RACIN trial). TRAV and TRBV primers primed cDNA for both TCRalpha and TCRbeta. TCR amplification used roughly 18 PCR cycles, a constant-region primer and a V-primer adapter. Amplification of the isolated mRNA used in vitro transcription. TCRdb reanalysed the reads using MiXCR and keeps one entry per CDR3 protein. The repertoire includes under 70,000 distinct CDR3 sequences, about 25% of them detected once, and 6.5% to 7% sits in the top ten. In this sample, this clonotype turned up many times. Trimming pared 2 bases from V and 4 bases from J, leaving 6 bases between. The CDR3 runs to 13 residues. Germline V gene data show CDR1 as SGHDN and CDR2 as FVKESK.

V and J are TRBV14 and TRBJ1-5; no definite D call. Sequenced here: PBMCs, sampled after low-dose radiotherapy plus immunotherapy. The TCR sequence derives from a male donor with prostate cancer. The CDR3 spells CASSQSWNQPQHF. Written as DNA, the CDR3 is TGTGCCAGCAGCCAATCGTGGAATCAGCCCCAGCATTTT.